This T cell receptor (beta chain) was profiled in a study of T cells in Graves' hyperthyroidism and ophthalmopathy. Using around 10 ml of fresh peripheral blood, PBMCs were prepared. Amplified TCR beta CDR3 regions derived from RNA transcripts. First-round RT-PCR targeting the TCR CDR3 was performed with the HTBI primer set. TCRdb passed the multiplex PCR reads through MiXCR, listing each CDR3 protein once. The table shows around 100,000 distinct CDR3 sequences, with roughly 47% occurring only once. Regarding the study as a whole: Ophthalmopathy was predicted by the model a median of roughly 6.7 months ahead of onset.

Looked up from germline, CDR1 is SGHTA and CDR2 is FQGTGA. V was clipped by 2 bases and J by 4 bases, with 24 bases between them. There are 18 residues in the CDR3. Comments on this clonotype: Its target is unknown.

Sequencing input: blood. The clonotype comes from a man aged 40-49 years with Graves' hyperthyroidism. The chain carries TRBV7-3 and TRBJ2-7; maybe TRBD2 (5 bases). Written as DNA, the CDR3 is TGTGCCAGCAGCTTATTCCGGGGAGACACTGAAGCTTTATACGAGCAGTACTTC. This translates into CASSLFRGDTEALYEQYF.